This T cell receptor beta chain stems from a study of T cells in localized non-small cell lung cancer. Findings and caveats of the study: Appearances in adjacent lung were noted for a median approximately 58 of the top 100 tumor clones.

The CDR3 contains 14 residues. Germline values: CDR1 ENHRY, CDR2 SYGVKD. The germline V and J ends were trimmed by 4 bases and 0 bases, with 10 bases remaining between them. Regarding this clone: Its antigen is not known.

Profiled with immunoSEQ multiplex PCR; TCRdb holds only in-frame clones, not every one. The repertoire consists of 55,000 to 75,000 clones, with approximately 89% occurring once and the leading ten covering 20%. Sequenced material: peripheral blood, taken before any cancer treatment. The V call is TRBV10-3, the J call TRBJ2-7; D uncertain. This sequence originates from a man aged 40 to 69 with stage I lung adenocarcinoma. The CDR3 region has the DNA TGTGCCATCAGTGCTCTCGCTAGCTCCTACGAGCAGTACTTC. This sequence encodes CAISALASSYEQYF.